These T cell receptor beta chains were read from a single sample in a study of shared clonotypes between healthy human individuals. Sequenced by immunoSEQ multiplex PCR; TCRdb stores in-frame clones only, minus some. The sample lists roughly 1 million clones, 75% to 85% occurring once. What was sequenced was memory CD4+ T cells from PBMCs. The source of these receptors is a man aged 18-30 years in good health. Some clones in this sample may be carry-over from other donors' samples. Both conserved end residues are part of each CDR3. A D gene is named only where the DNA matches it firmly. Clone size is shown for a subset of rows, as once, few, many or a class of expanded clone.

>NA|TRBD1|TRBJ1-1|TRBV7-2
TGTGCCAGCAGCTCGACAGGGATCGGAGCTTTCTTT
CASSSTGIGAFF
>NA|NA|TRBJ2-7|TRBV2
TGTGCCAGCACAGCAACCTACGAGCAGTACTTC
CASTATYEQYF
>NA|NA|TRBJ1-4|TRBV18
TGTGCCAGCTCACAGGGGGTAAAACTGTTTTTT
CASSQGVKLFF
>NA|NA|TRBJ2-1|TRBV4-1
TGCGCCAGCAGCCAAGATACAGCGCGGGGTGCCTACAATGAGCAGTTCTTC
CASSQDTARGAYNEQFF
>NA|NA|TRBJ2-4|TRBV5-4
TGTGCCAGCAGCTTGGGAGCAGGGCCGCTAATTATTCAGTACTTC
CASSLGAGPLIIQYF
>few|NA|TRBJ1-5|TRBV6-6
TGTGCCAGCAGGGGAGATCAGCCCCAGCATTTT
CASRGDQPQHF
>once|NA|TRBJ2-5|TRBV18
TGTGCCAGCTCACCAAGAGTATCAGAGACCCAGTACTTC
CASSPRVSETQYF
>many|TRBD1|TRBJ2-7|TRBV11-2
TGTGCCAGCAGGCCATACAGGGGCTACGAGCAGTACTTC
CASRPYRGYEQYF
>once|TRBD1|TRBJ1-2|TRBV18
TGTGCCAGCTCCGGGACAGGGATCTATGGCTACACCTTC
CASSGTGIYGYTF
>few|TRBD2|TRBJ2-3|TRBV5-1
TGCGCCAGCAGCTTTGGGACTAGCGGGAGAGGGGATACGCAGTATTTT
CASSFGTSGRGDTQYF
>few|TRBD1|TRBJ2-7|TRBV11-2
TGTGCCAGCAGCCCTTTCCGGGACAGGGAGATTGTGCAGTACTTC
CASSPFRDREIVQYF